These T cell receptor beta chains were read from a single sample in a study of post-analysis software for immune sequencing data. TCRdb independently ran MiXCR on the PCR reads; one entry per CDR3 protein. The data show 750,000 to 950,000 distinct CDR3 sequences, about 53% seen once. Sequenced sample: blood. All receptors come from a girl between 5 and 17 years old with multiple sclerosis. Each CDR3 is given with its conserved first and last residue. The D gene is left open where the match is weak. Only part of the rows carry a size: once, few, many, or a class if the clone is expanded.

clone_size	v_call	j_call	d_call	cdr3_nt	cdr3_aa
once	TRBV2	TRBJ2-5	NA	TGTGCCAGCAGTGAGGGCGGAAAAGCGCAAGAGACCCAGTACTTC	CASSEGGKAQETQYF
NA	TRBV29-1	TRBJ2-3	NA	TGCAGCGTGGGAGATAACTTCCGCACAGATACGCAGTATTTT	CSVGDNFRTDTQYF
NA	TRBV4-1	TRBJ1-6	NA	TGCGCCAGCAGCCCGAGGGAGAATTCACCCCTCCACTTT	CASSPRENSPLHF
NA	TRBV29-1	TRBJ2-7	NA	TGCAGCGTTGTGTACGGGCCCTACGAGCAGTACTTC	CSVVYGPYEQYF
NA	TRBV14	TRBJ2-7	TRBD1	TGTGCCAGCAGCCATCTGGACAGGGGGCCCTACGAGCAGTACTTC	CASSHLDRGPYEQYF
NA	TRBV12-3/TRBV12-4	TRBJ2-6	TRBD1	TGTGCCAGCAGTCCGGACAGGGTAGCTGGGGCCAACGTCCTGACTTTC	CASSPDRVAGANVLTF
NA	TRBV6-5	TRBJ1-2	TRBD1	TGTGCCAGCAGACAGGGGATTACCCTCTATGGCTACACCTTC	CASRQGITLYGYTF
NA	TRBV5-1	TRBJ1-2	NA	TGCGCCAGCAGCTTGGGACCCAAAAACAACTATGGCTACACCTTC	CASSLGPKNNYGYTF
once	TRBV2	TRBJ2-5	NA	TGTGCCAGCAGTGTAAGGAATTTACAAGAGACCCAGTACTTC	CASSVRNLQETQYF
NA	TRBV29-1	TRBJ2-1	TRBD1	TGCAGCGTGGCGGGACAGGTTAGCTCCTACAATGAGCAGTTCTTC	CSVAGQVSSYNEQFF
NA	TRBV20-1	TRBJ2-3	NA	TGCAGTGCTAGAGCTAGGGAAACAAGCACAGATACGCAGTATTTT	CSARARETSTDTQYF
NA	TRBV20-1	TRBJ2-7	TRBD1	TGCAGTCTCAGCCGGAAGGACAGGGAACAGTACTTC	CSLSRKDREQYF
NA	TRBV7-2	TRBJ2-7	NA	TGTGCCAGCAGCCCTGAGGCAGCAAGCTCCTACGAGCAGTACTTC	CASSPEAASSYEQYF
NA	TRBV5-1	TRBJ2-1	NA	TGCGCCAGCAGCTTGCCAGGGGATGTTGAGCAGTTCTTC	CASSLPGDVEQFF
NA	TRBV20-1	TRBJ2-7	NA	TGCAGTGCTAGAGATCTGCGGGGTACCTACGAGCAGTACTTC	CSARDLRGTYEQYF
NA	TRBV10-3	TRBJ2-7	TRBD2	TGTGCCATCAGTACCGGACTAGCGGGAGTGTACGAGCAGTACTTC	CAISTGLAGVYEQYF
few	TRBV30	TRBJ1-2	NA	TGTGCCTGGAGTGTCGGCGGCGCATATGGCTACACCTTC	CAWSVGGAYGYTF
NA	TRBV7-9	TRBJ2-5	NA	TGTGCCAGCAGCCCTAATCTATGGCCCTCTCGGGTGGGGACCCAGTACTTC	CASSPNLWPSRVGTQYF
NA	TRBV5-1	TRBJ2-3	NA	TGCGCCAGCAGCTGGAGGGGAGAAAGGCCCTCTAGCACAGATACGCAGTATTTT	CASSWRGERPSSTDTQYF
few	TRBV11-1	TRBJ2-3	NA	TGTGCCAGCAGCACGGCGGTTGCGCGCACAGATACGCAGTATTTT	CASSTAVARTDTQYF
NA	TRBV20-1	TRBJ2-5	NA	TGCAGTGCTAGGGAGGCGGGACAATCCGGGGGTCTCGGAGAGACCCAGTACTTC	CSAREAGQSGGLGETQYF
NA	TRBV14	TRBJ2-7	NA	TGTGCCAGCAGCCAAGGGGATTGGACCTACGAGCAGTACTTC	CASSQGDWTYEQYF
NA	TRBV12-5	TRBJ2-1	NA	TGTGCTAGTGTTCAGGGTAAACCGGGACTCGGCAATGAGCAGTTCTTC	CASVQGKPGLGNEQFF
NA	TRBV20-1	TRBJ2-7	TRBD1	TGCAGTGCAGTGGGGACAGCCGGAGAGCAGTACTTC	CSAVGTAGEQYF
NA	TRBV18	TRBJ2-7	NA	TGTGCCAGCTCACCACTGCCGGTGGGGCTCTCCTACGAGCAGTACTTC	CASSPLPVGLSYEQYF
few	TRBV29-1	TRBJ2-4	NA	TGCAGCGTTGAAGAGGCATTAAACATTCAGTACTTC	CSVEEALNIQYF
NA	TRBV29-1	TRBJ1-1	NA	TGCAGTGTTAAACCCGAGGGACAATGGAACACTGAAGCTTTCTTT	CSVKPEGQWNTEAFF
NA	TRBV5-1	TRBJ2-7	TRBD2	TGCGCCAGCAGCCAGGGACTAGCGGGCTCCCTTTACGAGCAGTACTTC	CASSQGLAGSLYEQYF
many	TRBV29-1	TRBJ2-3	NA	TGCAGCGTCGTGATAGACGCAGATACGCAGTATTTT	CSVVIDADTQYF
NA	TRBV21-1	TRBJ2-7	NA	TGTGCCAGCAGCGACCCGGGACTAGAAGCCGAGCAGTACTTC	CASSDPGLEAEQYF
NA	TRBV20-1	TRBJ2-1	NA	TGCAGTGCTAGAGATAGGGAGACCGGGACCGCCCGCGATGAGCAGTTCTTC	CSARDRETGTARDEQFF
few	TRBV7-9	TRBJ2-5	NA	TGTGCCAGCAGTTCTCAGGCCTCGGGCACCCCTCGAGAGACCCAGTACTTC	CASSSQASGTPRETQYF
few	TRBV7-8	TRBJ2-4	TRBD1	TGTGCCAGCAGCCAGCCGCCGGGACAGGATACCAAAAACATTCAGTACTTC	CASSQPPGQDTKNIQYF
NA	TRBV5-5	TRBJ1-1	NA	TGTGCCAGCAGCCCGACAAACATGAACACTGAAGCTTTCTTT	CASSPTNMNTEAFF
NA	TRBV6-5	TRBJ2-1	NA	TGTGCCAGCAGTTACTCACCCCGGGATGAGCAGTTCTTC	CASSYSPRDEQFF